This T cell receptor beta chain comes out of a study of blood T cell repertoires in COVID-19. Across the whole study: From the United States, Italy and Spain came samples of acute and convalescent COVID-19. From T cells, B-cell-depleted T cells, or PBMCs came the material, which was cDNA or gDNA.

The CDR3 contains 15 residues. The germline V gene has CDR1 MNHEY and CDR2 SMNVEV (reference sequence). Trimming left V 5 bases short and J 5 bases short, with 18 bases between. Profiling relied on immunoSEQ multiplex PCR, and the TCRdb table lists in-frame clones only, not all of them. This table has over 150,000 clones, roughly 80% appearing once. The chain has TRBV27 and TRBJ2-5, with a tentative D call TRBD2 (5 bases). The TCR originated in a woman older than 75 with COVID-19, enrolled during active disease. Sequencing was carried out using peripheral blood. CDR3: CASSPQAGWAETQYF. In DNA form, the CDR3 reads TGTGCCAGCAGTCCCCAGGCGGGTTGGGCGGAGACCCAGTACTTC.